Below, one T cell receptor (beta chain) is given with its context. Its antigen remains unidentified. This specimen comes from a study of early stage breast cancer tumors. Study in general: About 70% of the 16 invasive tumors were ER+, PR+ and HER2-.

General study points: Unsorted bulk genomic DNA sequencing lacked pairing and functional marker data. Enriched TCRB sequences shared across patients were mostly commonly generated sequences.

Each sample had two DNA replicates, around 0.53 ug blood or about 1.5 ug tissue. Measured with immunoSEQ multiplex PCR; TCRdb has only the in-frame clones, and not every one. The sample lists roughly 60,000 clones; around three quarters were seen once. Looked up from germline, CDR1 is MNHNY and CDR2 is SVGAGI (reference sequence). V was shortened by 5 bases and J by 7 bases, with 9 bases between the two germline ends. This CDR3 comprises 13 residues. This clonotype was obtained from a person aged 30 to 40 with breast cancer. The sequencing input was blood. The rearrangement joins TRBV6-6 to TRBJ1-6, with TRBD1 as a possible D gene (5 bases). CDR3 sequence: CASSHGTNSPLHF. CDR3 coding DNA: TGTGCCAGCAGTCATGGGACGAATTCACCCCTCCACTTT.